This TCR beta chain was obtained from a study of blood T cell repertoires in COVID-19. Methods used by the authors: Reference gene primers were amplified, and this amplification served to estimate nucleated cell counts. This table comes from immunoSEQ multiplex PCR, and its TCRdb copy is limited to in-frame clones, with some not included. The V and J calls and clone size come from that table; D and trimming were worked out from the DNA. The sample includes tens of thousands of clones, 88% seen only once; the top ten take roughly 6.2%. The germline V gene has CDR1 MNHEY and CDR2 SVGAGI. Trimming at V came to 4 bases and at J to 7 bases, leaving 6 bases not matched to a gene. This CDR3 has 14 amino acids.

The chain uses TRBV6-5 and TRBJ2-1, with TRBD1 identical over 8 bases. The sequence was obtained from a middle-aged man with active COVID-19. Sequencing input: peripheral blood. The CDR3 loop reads CASSSGGARNEQFF. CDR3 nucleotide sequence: TGTGCCAGCAGTTCAGGGGGCGCCAGAAATGAGCAGTTCTTC.